A single sample gave rise to the 19 T cell receptor beta chains below, sequenced in a study of quantifying T cell responses using KT2 cells. Study details: Reverse transcription used primers in the TCR alpha and beta constant regions.

The cDNA 3' end received a ligated oligonucleotide with a UMI. An equimolar mix of RC1.1 and RC1.2 primed the beta chain across TRBC1 and TRBC2. TCRdb passed the UMI-ligation and nested PCR reads through MiXCR, listing each CDR3 protein once. Of 52,000 or so distinct CDR3 sequences listed, about 12% are singletons. Sequences were obtained from PBMCs spiked with cells of the T cell clone KT2. The receptors shown here come from a human donor.

This clonotype was counted only a few times. The chain couples TRBV18 to TRBJ2-5; weak D call: TRBD2 (5 bases). The germline gives CDR1 KGHSH, CDR2 LQKENI. The CDR3 totals 15 residues. Trimming removed 0 bases from V and 5 bases from J, with 13 bases in between. The CDR3 DNA follows: TGTGCCAGCTCACCACCGATCAGCGGTGGGGAGACCCAGTACTTC. Residues: CASSPPISGGETQYF.

This clonotype was observed a handful of times. V usage is TRBV6-5 and J usage is TRBJ1-5; weak D call: TRBD1 (6 bases). Trimming cost V 0 bases and J 4 bases, with 10 bases left between them. The CDR3 is 15 amino acids. The germline V gene has CDR1 MNHEY and CDR2 SVGAGI. The CDR3 loop reads CASSYSQGGNQPQHF. In nucleotides, the CDR3 is TGTGCCAGCAGTTACTCACAGGGTGGGAATCAGCCCCAGCATTTT.

This clonotype appeared a few times. The V and J genes are TRBV27 and TRBJ2-2, with D perhaps matching TRBD1 (5 bases). V lost 9 bases to trimming and J lost 2 bases, with 7 bases between them. This CDR3 spans 12 amino acids. Germline V gives CDR1 MNHEY, CDR2 SMNVEV (reference sequence). CDR3 nucleotide sequence: TGTGCCAGTCAGGGAAACACCGGGGAGCTGTTTTTT. Translation: CASQGNTGELFF.

This clonotype was recorded a few times. V usage is TRBV5-1 and J usage is TRBJ1-1, with a tentative D call TRBD1 (5 bases). Germline CDR1 is SGHRS and CDR2 is YFSETQ. CDR3 length equals 11 residues. Trimming stripped 3 bases from V and 8 bases from J, with 8 bases between. CDR3 coding DNA: TGCGCCAGCAGCTCGGCAGGGGAAGCTTTCTTT. Translation: CASSSAGEAFF.

The chain joins TRBV10-3 to TRBJ2-6; D gene unclear. CDR1 is ENHRY, CDR2 SYGVKD, per germline. The V end lost 4 bases, the J end lost 1 base, and 8 bases lay between the germline ends. The length of the CDR3 is 15 residues. The CDR3 DNA reads as TGTGCCATCAGTGTCTTACTGTCTGGGGCCAACGTCCTGACTTTC. Its translation: CAISVLLSGANVLTF.

The chain recombines TRBV6-2 or TRBV6-3 with TRBJ1-1, with D perhaps matching TRBD1 (5 bases). The ends were cut back, 1 base at V and 0 bases at J, with 9 bases in the middle. Germline assignment: CDR1 MNHEY and CDR2 SVGEGT. The CDR3 has 15 residues. The CDR3 here is CASSYFAGMNTEAFF. CDR3 DNA: TGTGCCAGCAGTTACTTTGCAGGGATGAACACTGAAGCTTTCTTT.

This clonotype has more than one count but fewer than ten. The chain recombines TRBV9 with TRBJ2-2, with 7 bases that match TRBD1. Germline CDR1 reads SGDLS; CDR2 reads YYNGEE. The CDR3 contains 15 residues. The J segment lost 5 bases and the V segment lost 0 bases, leaving 4 bases of the junction unmatched. This CDR3 reads CASSVEGAWTGELFF. The CDR3, as DNA: TGTGCCAGCAGCGTAGAGGGGGCCTGGACCGGGGAGCTGTTTTTT.

This clonotype was detected a few times. The chain combines TRBV20-1 with TRBJ1-1, with TRBD1 as a possible D gene (5 bases). The CDR3 covers 16 residues. The ends were cut back, 1 base at V and 0 bases at J, with 15 bases in the middle. Per germline, CDR1 DFQATT and CDR2 SNEGSKA (reference sequence). The CDR3 region has the DNA TGCAGTGCTAGAGTTTCCGGGGCGCGAATGAACACTGAAGCTTTCTTT. Protein: CSARVSGARMNTEAFF.

The table lists this clonotype with a few counts. The J gene is TRBJ2-1, the V gene TRBV11-2, with 12 bases that match TRBD2. The CDR3 is 17 amino acids. V lost 0 bases to trimming and J lost 7 bases; unmatched junction nucleotides: 7. The germline CDR1 and CDR2 sequences are SGHAT and FQNNGV. CDR3 loop: CASSLERLAGGRNEQFF. The DNA of the CDR3 is TGTGCCAGCAGCTTAGAGAGGCTAGCGGGGGGGCGGAATGAGCAGTTCTTC.

This clonotype was counted only a few times. V usage is TRBV5-1 and J usage is TRBJ1-1; weak D call: TRBD1 (5 bases). V gave up 5 bases and J gave up 5 bases, with 19 bases separating them. This CDR3 has 15 amino acids. Germline V lookup: CDR1 SGHRS, CDR2 YFSETQ. The CDR3 is CASRASGQGITEAFF. CDR3 bases: TGCGCCAGCAGGGCTTCGGGGCAGGGAATTACTGAAGCTTTCTTT.

This clonotype was counted only a few times. The rearrangement joins TRBV6-5 to TRBJ1-5, with a tentative D call TRBD1 (5 bases). The ends were cut back, 0 bases at V and 12 bases at J, with 12 bases in the middle. Germline CDR1 and CDR2: MNHEY and SVGAGI. CDR3 length equals 13 residues. The CDR3 DNA follows: TGTGCCAGCAGTTACTCGAGGGAGGGGCTCCAGCATTTT. As protein: CASSYSREGLQHF.

This clonotype turned up a few times. This chain links TRBV10-2 with TRBJ2-7, with TRBD1 matching 8 bases. The germline CDR1 and CDR2 sequences are WSHSY and SAAADI. The CDR3 is 13 residues long. The trim removed 5 bases at V and 2 bases at J, leaving 2 bases unmatched. The CDR3 spells CASSPGQAYEQYF. The CDR3 DNA reads as TGCGCCAGCAGTCCGGGACAGGCCTACGAGCAGTACTTC.

This rearrangement joins TRBV11-3 to TRBJ1-4; D is unresolved. Trimming removed 2 bases at V and 3 bases at J, with 1 base between. CDR1 is SGHNT, CDR2 YENEEA, per germline. The CDR3 covers 12 residues. CDR3 loop: CASSLPNEKLFF. The CDR3 coding sequence is TGTGCCAGCAGCTTACCTAATGAAAAACTGTTTTTT.

This clonotype was seen a few times. The chain recombines TRBV15 with TRBJ2-5; D call uncertain. The CDR3 runs to 13 residues. From germline, CDR1 is LNHNV and CDR2 YYDKDF (reference sequence). Trimming shortened V by 1 base and J by 3 bases, and 6 bases separated the two germline ends. The DNA of the CDR3 is TGTGCCACCAGCAGAGTATACAAAGAGACCCAGTACTTC. Its translation: CATSRVYKETQYF.

In its sample, this clonotype was seen many times. The chain couples TRBV29-1 to TRBJ1-2; D uncertain. Germline values: CDR1 SQVTM, CDR2 ANQGSEA. V lost 3 bases to trimming and J lost 7 bases, with 15 bases between them. The CDR3 sequence is 13 residues long. CDR3 residues: CSVEFGGPRGYTF. The CDR3 bases are TGCAGCGTTGAGTTTGGTGGTCCCCGTGGCTACACCTTC.

The chain has TRBV7-7 and TRBJ2-1; TRBD2 is a possible D gene (5 bases). Germline V lookup: CDR1 SSHAT, CDR2 FNYEAQ (reference sequence). The CDR3 length is 13 residues. V was trimmed by 4 bases and J by 8 bases, leaving 12 bases between them. In nucleotides, the CDR3 is TGTGCCAGCAGCTCCGGCGTCGGGGATGAGCAGTTCTTC. It codes for CASSSGVGDEQFF.

The V and J genes are TRBV15 and TRBJ1-5; possible D gene TRBD1, 6 bases. From germline, CDR1 is LNHNV and CDR2 YYDKDF (reference sequence). Trimming shortened V by 4 bases and J by 4 bases, and 20 bases separated the two germline ends. The CDR3 consists of 17 residues. CDR3 DNA sequence: TGTGCCACCAGCATCCTTCGTCCACAGGGAGCGAATCAGCCCCAGCATTTT. Translating it yields CATSILRPQGANQPQHF.

For the CDR3, the DNA is TGTGCCAGCAGCGAACTAGCGGACGGGATAGGTGAGCAGTTCTTC. Translated: CASSELADGIGEQFF. The V and J genes are TRBV9 and TRBJ2-1; 8 bases line up with TRBD2. V shed 3 bases and J 9 bases; nucleotides not matched to a gene: 11. Germline V gene lookup returns CDR1 SGDLS and CDR2 YYNGEE. The CDR3 is 15 amino acids.

This clonotype came up many times. V gene TRBV6-5 combines with J gene TRBJ1-1, with a possible D match to TRBD1 (5 bases). This CDR3 is 12 amino acids long. Trimming stripped 6 bases from V and 2 bases from J, with 7 bases between. Germline V gene lookup returns CDR1 MNHEY and CDR2 SVGAGI. The CDR3 nucleotides read TGTGCCAGCAGGAGGGGTAACACTGAAGCTTTCTTT. Protein product: CASRRGNTEAFF.